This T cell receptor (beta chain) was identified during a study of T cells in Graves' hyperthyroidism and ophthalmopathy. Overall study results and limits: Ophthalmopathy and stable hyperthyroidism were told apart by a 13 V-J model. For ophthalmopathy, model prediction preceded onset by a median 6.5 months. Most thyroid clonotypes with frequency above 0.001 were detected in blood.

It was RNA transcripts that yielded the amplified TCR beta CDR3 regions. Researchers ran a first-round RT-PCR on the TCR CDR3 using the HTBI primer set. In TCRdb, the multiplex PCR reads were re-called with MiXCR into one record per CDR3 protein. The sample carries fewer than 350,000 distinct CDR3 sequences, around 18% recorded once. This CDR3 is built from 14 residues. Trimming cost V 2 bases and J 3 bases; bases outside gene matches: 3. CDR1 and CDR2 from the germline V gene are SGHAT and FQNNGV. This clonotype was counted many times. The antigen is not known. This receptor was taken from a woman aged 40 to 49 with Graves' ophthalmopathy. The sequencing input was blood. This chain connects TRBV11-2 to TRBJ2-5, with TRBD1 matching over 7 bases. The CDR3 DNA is TGTGCCAGCAGCTTATCCAGGGGGAAAGAGACCCAGTACTTC. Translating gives CASSLSRGKETQYF.